This T cell receptor beta chain comes out of a study of shared clonotypes between healthy human individuals. The protocol was immunoSEQ multiplex PCR, while the TCRdb copy is restricted to in-frame clones and leaves out a portion. The data hold some 2.4 million clones, with more than 85% observed a single time. The CDR3 extends over 14 amino acids. Germline V gene lookup returns CDR1 SQVTM and CDR2 ANQGSEA. V lost 4 bases and J 4 bases, leaving 16 bases between the germline ends. Only one count was recorded for this clone. The receptor's source is a man aged 18 to 30 in good health. Some clones in this sample may be carry-over from other donors' samples. J is TRBJ2-5 and V is TRBV29-1; D unclear. Sequences were obtained from naive CD4+ T cells from PBMCs. The subset: CD45RA+ positively selected. CDR3 residues: CSVARQVSRETQYF. The CDR3 nucleotides are TGCAGCGTTGCCAGGCAGGTCTCACGAGAGACCCAGTACTTC.